The rows below give T cell receptor beta chains drawn from one sample of a study of shared clonotypes between healthy human individuals. Data came from immunoSEQ multiplex PCR; TCRdb stores just in-frame clones and leaves some out. The sample lists about 490,000 clones; approximately 78% were seen once. Material: PBMCs. Receptor source: a woman in her thirties or forties in good health. Some clones in this sample may be carry-over from other donors' samples. Both conserved end residues are part of each CDR3. The D gene is left open where the match is weak. The size entry is marked missing in some rows and otherwise reads once, few, many or a size class.

V gene: TRBV28
clone size: NA
D gene: TRBD1
J gene: TRBJ2-7
CDR3 DNA: TGTGCCAGCAGTCGATTGGACAGGGATTCCTCCGAGCAGTACTTC
CDR3 protein: CASSRLDRDSSEQYF

V gene: TRBV11-2
clone size: NA
D gene: NA
J gene: TRBJ2-1
CDR3 DNA: TGTGCCAGCAGCTTAACCGGGACCTTGCAGTTCTTC
CDR3 protein: CASSLTGTLQFF

V gene: TRBV5-1
clone size: many
D gene: TRBD2
J gene: TRBJ2-4
CDR3 DNA: TGCGCCAGCAGAGAGGCGGGAGGGCCCAACATTCAGTACTTC
CDR3 protein: CASREAGGPNIQYF

V gene: TRBV30
clone size: NA
D gene: NA
J gene: TRBJ2-5
CDR3 DNA: TGTGCCTGGAGAGTCCCGGACGGTCAAGAGACCCAGTACTTC
CDR3 protein: CAWRVPDGQETQYF

V gene: TRBV11-3
clone size: NA
D gene: NA
J gene: TRBJ2-3
CDR3 DNA: TGTGCCAGCAGCTCAGCTGACGGACCGTACACAGATACGCAGTATTTT
CDR3 protein: CASSSADGPYTDTQYF

V gene: TRBV10-1
clone size: NA
D gene: NA
J gene: TRBJ2-5
CDR3 DNA: TGCGCCAGCAGTGGAAGTAAAGAGACCCAGTACTTC
CDR3 protein: CASSGSKETQYF

V gene: TRBV10-3
clone size: NA
D gene: TRBD1
J gene: TRBJ2-1
CDR3 DNA: TGTGCCACCGCGGGACAGGGGCACAATGAGCAGTTCTTC
CDR3 protein: CATAGQGHNEQFF

V gene: TRBV19
clone size: NA
D gene: NA
J gene: TRBJ1-5
CDR3 DNA: TGTGCCAGTAGTATCTACGCAGGCCCGGCTCAGCCCCAGCATTTT
CDR3 protein: CASSIYAGPAQPQHF

V gene: TRBV6-5
clone size: NA
D gene: NA
J gene: TRBJ2-5
CDR3 DNA: TGTGCCAGCAGTTACGCGGGGACTCCCTGGGAGTACTTC
CDR3 protein: CASSYAGTPWEYF

V gene: TRBV11-2
clone size: NA
D gene: TRBD1
J gene: TRBJ1-2
CDR3 DNA: TGTGCCAGCAGATCCGGGACAGGGGTCCTAGCTAACTATGGCTACACCTTC
CDR3 protein: CASRSGTGVLANYGYTF

V gene: TRBV28
clone size: NA
D gene: NA
J gene: TRBJ2-7
CDR3 DNA: TGTGCCAGCAGAGAGGGGGCCTACGAGCAGTACTTC
CDR3 protein: CASREGAYEQYF

V gene: TRBV21-1
clone size: NA
D gene: NA
J gene: TRBJ1-2
CDR3 DNA: TGTGCCAGCAGCAAAGGGGACACGTATGGCTACACCTTC
CDR3 protein: CASSKGDTYGYTF

V gene: TRBV4-1
clone size: NA
D gene: TRBD2
J gene: TRBJ2-1
CDR3 DNA: TGCGCCAGCAGCCAAAATCCCCCCGGGACTAGCGGGTCCGATGAGCAGTTCTTC
CDR3 protein: CASSQNPPGTSGSDEQFF

V gene: TRBV7-8
clone size: NA
D gene: NA
J gene: TRBJ2-1
CDR3 DNA: TGTGCCAGCAGCTCGTTGAACGGTGAGCAGTTCTTC
CDR3 protein: CASSSLNGEQFF

V gene: TRBV2
clone size: NA
D gene: TRBD2
J gene: TRBJ2-1
CDR3 DNA: TGTGCCAGCAGTGGGGGGGTAGCGGGATTGGGTTCCTACAATGAGCAGTTCTTC
CDR3 protein: CASSGGVAGLGSYNEQFF

V gene: TRBV5-5
clone size: NA
D gene: NA
J gene: TRBJ1-4
CDR3 DNA: TGTGCCAGCAGCCTGGAACAGGGTATCGAAAAACTGTTTTTT
CDR3 protein: CASSLEQGIEKLFF

V gene: TRBV5-1
clone size: once
D gene: TRBD2
J gene: TRBJ2-1
CDR3 DNA: TGCGCCAGCAGCTCCTCTAGCGGGAGATACAATGAGCAGTTCTTC
CDR3 protein: CASSSSSGRYNEQFF

V gene: TRBV29-1
clone size: NA
D gene: TRBD2
J gene: TRBJ2-5
CDR3 DNA: TGCAGCGTTGAAAAGGAGGGACTCCGGGGGGAGCAGTACTTC
CDR3 protein: CSVEKEGLRGEQYF

V gene: TRBV6-6
clone size: few
D gene: TRBD2
J gene: TRBJ2-2
CDR3 DNA: TGTGCCAGCAACCTAGGACTAGCGGGGGGAACCGGGGAGCTGTTTTTT
CDR3 protein: CASNLGLAGGTGELFF

V gene: TRBV28
clone size: many
D gene: NA
J gene: TRBJ1-1
CDR3 DNA: TGTGCCAGCAGTTTAACCCTAGACACTGAAGCTTTCTTT
CDR3 protein: CASSLTLDTEAFF

V gene: TRBV28
clone size: few
D gene: NA
J gene: TRBJ2-4
CDR3 DNA: TGTGCCAGCAGTTTATGGGATTTAGGCAAAAACATTCAGTACTTC
CDR3 protein: CASSLWDLGKNIQYF

V gene: TRBV27
clone size: NA
D gene: NA
J gene: TRBJ1-4
CDR3 DNA: TGTGCCAGCAGTTTATTCGGGGGAGGTGAAAAACTGTTTTTT
CDR3 protein: CASSLFGGGEKLFF

V gene: TRBV27
clone size: NA
D gene: NA
J gene: TRBJ1-4
CDR3 DNA: TGTGCCAGCAGTTCGGGATCAACTAATGAAAAACTGTTTTTT
CDR3 protein: CASSSGSTNEKLFF

V gene: TRBV5-1
clone size: NA
D gene: NA
J gene: TRBJ2-2
CDR3 DNA: TGCGCCAGCTTCGGAGACACCGGGGAGCTGTTTTTT
CDR3 protein: CASFGDTGELFF

V gene: TRBV4-3
clone size: NA
D gene: NA
J gene: TRBJ1-4
CDR3 DNA: TGCGCCAGCAGCCAAGATGCGGGTTATGATGAAAAACTGTTTTTT
CDR3 protein: CASSQDAGYDEKLFF

V gene: TRBV5-6
clone size: NA
D gene: TRBD1
J gene: TRBJ2-3
CDR3 DNA: TGTGCCAGCAGCTTGGGGACAGGGGGGTACGATACGCAGTATTTT
CDR3 protein: CASSLGTGGYDTQYF

V gene: TRBV19
clone size: NA
D gene: NA
J gene: TRBJ1-5
CDR3 DNA: TGTGCCAGTAGTATTGTTGATAGCAATCAGCCCCAGCATTTT
CDR3 protein: CASSIVDSNQPQHF

V gene: TRBV5-1
clone size: NA
D gene: NA
J gene: TRBJ2-4
CDR3 DNA: TGCGCCAGCAGCTTGGCCCATGGGGACATTCAGTACTTC
CDR3 protein: CASSLAHGDIQYF

V gene: TRBV2
clone size: once
D gene: TRBD2
J gene: TRBJ2-1
CDR3 DNA: TGTGCCAGCAGTGAGGCGGCGGGAGTGAAGAATGAGCAGTTCTTC
CDR3 protein: CASSEAAGVKNEQFF

V gene: TRBV27
clone size: NA
D gene: NA
J gene: TRBJ1-2
CDR3 DNA: TGTGCCAGCAGTCCTCGTTTTGGGGGTTATGGCTACACCTTC
CDR3 protein: CASSPRFGGYGYTF